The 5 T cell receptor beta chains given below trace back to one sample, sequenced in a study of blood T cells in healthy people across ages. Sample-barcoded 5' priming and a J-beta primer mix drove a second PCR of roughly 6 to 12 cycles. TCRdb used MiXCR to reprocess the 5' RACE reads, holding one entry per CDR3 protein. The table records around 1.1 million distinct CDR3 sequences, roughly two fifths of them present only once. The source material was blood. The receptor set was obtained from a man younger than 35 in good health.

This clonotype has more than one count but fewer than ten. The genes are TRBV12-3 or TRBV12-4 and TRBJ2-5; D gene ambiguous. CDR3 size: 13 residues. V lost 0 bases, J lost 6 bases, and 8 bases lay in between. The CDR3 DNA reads TGTGCCAGCAGTTTAGCCTCCTTACAGACCCAGTACTTC. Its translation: CASSLASLQTQYF.

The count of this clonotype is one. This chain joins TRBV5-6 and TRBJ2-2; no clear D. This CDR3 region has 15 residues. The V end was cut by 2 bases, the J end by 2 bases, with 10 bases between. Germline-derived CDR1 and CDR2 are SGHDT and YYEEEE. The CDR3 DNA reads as TGTGCCAGCAGCTTCAGCCTCCTTAACACCGGGGAGCTGTTTTTT. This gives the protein CASSFSLLNTGELFF.

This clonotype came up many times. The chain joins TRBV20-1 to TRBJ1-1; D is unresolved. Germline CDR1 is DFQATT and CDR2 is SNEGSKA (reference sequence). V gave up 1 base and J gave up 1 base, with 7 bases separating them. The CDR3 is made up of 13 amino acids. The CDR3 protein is CSARAKGNTEAFF. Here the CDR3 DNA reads TGCAGTGCTAGAGCCAAGGGGAACACTGAAGCTTTCTTT.

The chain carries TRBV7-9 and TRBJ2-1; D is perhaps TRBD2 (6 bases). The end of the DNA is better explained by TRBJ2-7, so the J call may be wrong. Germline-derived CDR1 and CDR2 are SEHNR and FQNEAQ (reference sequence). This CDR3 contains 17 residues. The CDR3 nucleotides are TGTGCCAGCAGCTTAGGGCCAGCGGGTAGCTCCTACAATGAGCAGTACTTC. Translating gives CASSLGPAGSSYNEQYF.

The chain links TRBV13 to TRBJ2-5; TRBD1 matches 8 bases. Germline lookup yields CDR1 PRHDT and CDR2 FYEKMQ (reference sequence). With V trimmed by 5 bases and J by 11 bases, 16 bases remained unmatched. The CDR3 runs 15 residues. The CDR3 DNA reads TGTGCCAGCAGCACTCTGACAGGGGTAGACAATGAGCAGTACTTC. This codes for CASSTLTGVDNEQYF.